This T cell receptor (beta chain) appears in the sequencing data of a study of cytomegalovirus exposure and HLA in healthy donors. V was pared by 3 bases and J by 5 bases, with 9 bases of the junction left unmatched. The CDR3 has 16 amino acids. Germline assignment: CDR1 LGHNA and CDR2 YSLEER. Primers included in the PCR were 60 Vbeta and 13 Jbeta primers. Clones were sequenced by immunoSEQ multiplex PCR, and TCRdb holds only the in-frame ones, with some missing. The repertoire holds roughly 190,000 clones, with around 88% as singletons. This sequence was found in a man aged 35 to 55 in good health and CMV-seropositive. The specimen was PBMCs. This chain links TRBV4-3 with TRBJ2-3; 9 bases map to TRBD1. CDR3 nucleotides: TGCGCCAGCAGCCAGGGCCGGGACAGGGCCGTAGATACGCAGTATTTT. Residues: CASSQGRDRAVDTQYF.